A selection of T cell receptor beta chains follows, all from one sample in a study of shared clonotypes between healthy human individuals. The data were produced by immunoSEQ multiplex PCR, yet TCRdb's version contains in-frame clones alone and is incomplete. The data contain about 2 million clones, over 85% of them singletons. The specimen was naive CD8+ T cells sorted from blood. The receptors come from a man in his late teens or twenties in good health. Each CDR3 is given with its conserved first and last residue. The D gene is left open where the match is weak. Rows may omit the clone size; those that give it use once, few, many or a size class.

j_gene: TRBJ1-6
abundance: NA
v_gene: TRBV9
d_gene: TRBD1
CDR3aa: CASSVPLAGGQGNSPLHF
CDR3nt: TGTGCCAGCAGCGTACCCCTAGCCGGGGGACAGGGGAATTCACCCCTCCACTTT

j_gene: TRBJ2-1
abundance: once
v_gene: TRBV19
d_gene: TRBD2
CDR3aa: CASTTETSGIGNEQFF
CDR3nt: TGTGCCAGCACAACAGAGACTAGCGGCATAGGCAATGAGCAGTTCTTC

j_gene: TRBJ2-2
abundance: NA
v_gene: TRBV5-6
d_gene: NA
CDR3aa: CASSLTDRGELFF
CDR3nt: TGTGCCAGCAGCCTAACCGACAGGGGGGAGCTGTTTTTT

j_gene: TRBJ2-7
abundance: NA
v_gene: TRBV7-8
d_gene: TRBD2
CDR3aa: CASSFLAGATSYEQYF
CDR3nt: TGTGCCAGCAGCTTCCTAGCGGGAGCCACCTCCTACGAGCAGTACTTC

j_gene: TRBJ1-6
abundance: NA
v_gene: TRBV13
d_gene: NA
CDR3aa: CASSPRGESPLHF
CDR3nt: TGTGCCAGCAGCCCGAGGGGGGAGTCACCCCTCCACTTT

j_gene: TRBJ2-2
abundance: NA
v_gene: TRBV2
d_gene: NA
CDR3aa: CASSEGQSPGELFF
CDR3nt: TGTGCCAGCAGTGAAGGACAAAGCCCCGGGGAGCTGTTTTTT

j_gene: TRBJ1-2
abundance: NA
v_gene: TRBV25-1
d_gene: NA
CDR3aa: CASSTGINYGYTF
CDR3nt: TGTGCCAGCAGTACAGGGATTAACTATGGCTACACCTTC

j_gene: TRBJ2-2
abundance: NA
v_gene: TRBV6-5
d_gene: NA
CDR3aa: CASSYHRTGELFF
CDR3nt: TGTGCCAGCAGTTACCATAGGACCGGGGAGCTGTTTTTT

j_gene: TRBJ2-2
abundance: NA
v_gene: TRBV10-3
d_gene: NA
CDR3aa: CAISELSPNTGELFF
CDR3nt: TGTGCCATCAGTGAGCTTAGCCCAAACACCGGGGAGCTGTTTTTT

j_gene: TRBJ2-5
abundance: once
v_gene: TRBV5-6
d_gene: TRBD2
CDR3aa: CASSTGASGRALETQYF
CDR3nt: TGTGCCAGCAGCACTGGGGCTAGCGGGAGGGCCCTGGAGACCCAGTACTTC

j_gene: TRBJ2-7
abundance: NA
v_gene: TRBV5-5
d_gene: NA
CDR3aa: CASSFVAVSYEQYF
CDR3nt: TGTGCCAGCAGCTTCGTTGCAGTGTCCTACGAGCAGTACTTC

j_gene: TRBJ2-6
abundance: NA
v_gene: TRBV27
d_gene: NA
CDR3aa: CASSSRTNVGAASGANVLTF
CDR3nt: TGTGCCAGCAGTTCCCGGACTAACGTGGGCGCGGCCTCTGGGGCCAACGTCCTGACTTTC

j_gene: TRBJ2-3
abundance: NA
v_gene: TRBV7-6
d_gene: NA
CDR3aa: CASSLAEDTQYF
CDR3nt: TGTGCCAGCAGCTTAGCCGAAGATACGCAGTATTTT

j_gene: TRBJ2-3
abundance: NA
v_gene: TRBV7-9
d_gene: TRBD1
CDR3aa: CASSSGQGVRDTQYF
CDR3nt: TGTGCCAGCAGTTCGGGACAGGGTGTTAGAGATACGCAGTATTTT

j_gene: TRBJ1-6
abundance: NA
v_gene: TRBV9
d_gene: TRBD1
CDR3aa: CASSAGQGGGSPLHF
CDR3nt: TGTGCCAGCAGTGCGGGACAGGGCGGTGGATCACCCCTCCACTTT

j_gene: TRBJ1-3
abundance: NA
v_gene: TRBV6-6
d_gene: TRBD1
CDR3aa: CASRLGTGTLNTIYF
CDR3nt: TGTGCCAGCAGACTAGGGACAGGGACCTTAAACACCATATATTTT

j_gene: TRBJ1-2
abundance: NA
v_gene: TRBV11-2
d_gene: NA
CDR3aa: CASSPRAGDLYGYTF
CDR3nt: TGTGCCAGCAGCCCCAGGGCAGGGGACCTCTATGGCTACACCTTC

j_gene: TRBJ2-7
abundance: NA
v_gene: TRBV13
d_gene: TRBD2
CDR3aa: CASSLETSGITGEQYF
CDR3nt: TGTGCCAGCAGCTTAGAGACTAGCGGGATAACAGGGGAGCAGTACTTC

j_gene: TRBJ2-7
abundance: NA
v_gene: TRBV7-6
d_gene: TRBD2
CDR3aa: CASSLALGLETYEQYF
CDR3nt: TGTGCCAGCAGCTTAGCCCTGGGACTAGAAACCTACGAGCAGTACTTC

j_gene: TRBJ2-3
abundance: NA
v_gene: TRBV27
d_gene: NA
CDR3aa: CASSRIADTQYF
CDR3nt: TGTGCCAGCAGTCGAATTGCAGATACGCAGTATTTT

j_gene: TRBJ2-5
abundance: once
v_gene: TRBV19
d_gene: NA
CDR3aa: CASTPTGKETQYF
CDR3nt: TGTGCCAGTACCCCAACAGGGAAAGAGACCCAGTACTTC

j_gene: TRBJ1-3
abundance: NA
v_gene: TRBV28
d_gene: NA
CDR3aa: CATKWGEDITGNTIYF
CDR3nt: TGTGCCACCAAGTGGGGGGAAGACATTACTGGAAACACCATATATTTT

j_gene: TRBJ1-5
abundance: NA
v_gene: TRBV6-5
d_gene: NA
CDR3aa: CASSKVPNQPQHF
CDR3nt: TGTGCCAGCAGTAAAGTCCCCAATCAGCCCCAGCATTTT

j_gene: TRBJ2-7
abundance: NA
v_gene: TRBV11-2
d_gene: TRBD1
CDR3aa: CASSLGQLQGVGEQYF
CDR3nt: TGTGCCAGCAGCTTAGGACAACTCCAGGGGGTAGGCGAGCAGTACTTC

j_gene: TRBJ1-2
abundance: NA
v_gene: TRBV13
d_gene: TRBD1
CDR3aa: CASSQGYQGVNYGYTF
CDR3nt: TGTGCCAGCAGCCAGGGATACCAGGGGGTTAACTATGGCTACACCTTC